Below are 23 T cell receptor beta chains sequenced from a single sample in a study of T cell repertoires in cytomegalovirus infection. TCRdb redid the calling of the reads with MiXCR, one entry per CDR3 protein. The sample yields approximately 140,000 distinct CDR3 sequences, about 6.3% seen once. Specimen: PBMCs. All receptors derive from a human donor in good health (CMV status not recorded). Some clones in this sample may be carry-over from other donors' samples.

There are a few counts of this clonotype. This sequence joins TRBV4-3 and TRBJ2-3, with D possibly matching TRBD1 (6 bases). The germline gives CDR1 LGHNA, CDR2 YSLEER. The V gene lost 1 base and the J gene lost 10 bases, with 15 bases spanning the gap. This CDR3 is 14 amino acids long. DNA for the CDR3: TGCGCCAGCAGCCAAGGGACCGGAAGGGGGTCGCAGTATTTT. It encodes CASSQGTGRGSQYF.

This clonotype was seen a handful of times. The J gene is TRBJ2-2, the V gene TRBV7-3; D ambiguous. Between the trimmed V and J ends, which lost 4 bases and 1 base, there was a span of 13 bases. The germline V gene encodes CDR1 SGHTA and CDR2 FQGTGA. The CDR3 runs 16 residues. CDR3: CASSSGLSRNTGELFF. The CDR3 DNA reads TGTGCCAGCAGCTCGGGCCTTTCACGGAACACCGGGGAGCTGTTTTTT.

The table lists this clonotype with many counts. The chain joins TRBV11-3 to TRBJ2-3; 10 positions match TRBD1. CDR3 length equals 21 residues. The germline CDR1 and CDR2 sequences are SGHNT and YENEEA. V trimming: 0 bases; J trimming: 3 bases; junction bases outside the gene matches: 18. CDR3 nucleotides: TGTGCCAGCAGCTTAGATCAACACACAGGGGGACAGGGGAACGGGACAGATACGCAGTATTTT. This codes for CASSLDQHTGGQGNGTDTQYF.

A remark on this clonotype: A much more abundant neighbour one base away suggests this may be a read error. This chain joins TRBV30 and TRBJ2-2; no definite D call. Germline loops: CDR1 GTSNPN, CDR2 SVGIG (reference sequence). The CDR3 is made up of 13 amino acids. In nucleotides, the CDR3 is TGTGCCCGGAGTGAGTCAAACACCGGGGAGCTGTTTTTT. It is translated as CARSESNTGELFF.

This clonotype was observed a few times. J is TRBJ1-4 and V is TRBV19; 10 nucleotides line up with TRBD1. From germline, CDR1 is LNHDA and CDR2 SQIVND (reference sequence). This CDR3 has 15 amino acids. V dropped 6 bases and J dropped 7; count of bases not matched to a gene: 8. CDR3 sequence: CASSDLTGGSEKLFF. Written as DNA, the CDR3 is TGTGCCAGTAGCGACCTGACAGGGGGCAGTGAAAAACTGTTTTTT. Complete variable domain (other parts from reference TRBV19 and TRBJ1-4): DGGITQSPKYLFRKEGQNVTLSCEQNLNHDAMYWYRQDPGQGLRLIYYSQIVNDFQKGDIAEGYSVSREKKESFPLTVTSAQKNPTAFYLCASSDLTGGSEKLFFGSGTQLSVL.

This clonotype was picked up many times. This chain joins TRBV2 and TRBJ2-7; the match to TRBD1 covers 8 bases. CDR1 SNHLY and CDR2 FYNNEI come from the germline V gene. This CDR3 region has 13 residues. J gave up 2 bases and V 6 bases, and 3 bases lay outside the gene matches. The CDR3 protein is CASSVGQAYEQYF. CDR3 coding DNA: TGTGCCAGCAGCGTGGGACAGGCCTACGAGCAGTACTTC.

This clonotype was seen at least ten times. The J gene is TRBJ1-1, the V gene TRBV2; tentative D call: TRBD1 (6 bases). Germline CDR1 is SNHLY and CDR2 is FYNNEI. Trimming stripped 1 base from V and 1 base from J, with 13 bases between. CDR3 length: 16 residues. CDR3 DNA: TGTGCCAGCAGTGAAGGGTACAGGGTAAAGAACACTGAAGCTTTCTTT. It codes for CASSEGYRVKNTEAFF.

This clonotype was detected many times. V and J are TRBV7-2 and TRBJ1-4, with 7 nucleotides matching TRBD1. V gave up 5 bases and J gave up 6 bases; unmatched junction bases: 6. This CDR3 has 14 amino acids. Germline lookup yields CDR1 SGHTA and CDR2 FQGNSA. The CDR3 DNA follows: TGTGCCAGCAGCCCAGAGGGGGCAGATGAAAAACTGTTTTTT. Protein: CASSPEGADEKLFF.

This clonotype was seen ten or more times. J is TRBJ2-1 and V is TRBV7-2; 10 bases are a match to TRBD2. With V trimmed by 4 bases and J by 4 bases, 10 bases remained unmatched. CDR1 is SGHTA, CDR2 FQGNSA, per germline. CDR3 length: 17 amino acids. CDR3 sequence reads: CASSSVAGGLPYNEQFF. Written as DNA, the CDR3 is TGTGCCAGCAGCTCGGTAGCGGGGGGACTACCTTACAATGAGCAGTTCTTC.

This clonotype was recorded at least ten times. V usage is TRBV19 and J usage is TRBJ1-1, with D possibly TRBD1 on 6 matching bases. V lost 7 bases, J lost 0 bases, and 9 bases lay in between. The CDR3 extends over 13 amino acids. Germline V gene data show CDR1 as LNHDA and CDR2 as SQIVND (reference sequence). The CDR3 bases are TGTGCCAGTATCGAGGGGGTGAACACTGAAGCTTTCTTT. Its protein product is CASIEGVNTEAFF. The full variable domain, in which reference TRBV19 and TRBJ1-1 provide the parts outside the CDR3, is DGGITQSPKYLFRKEGQNVTLSCEQNLNHDAMYWYRQDPGQGLRLIYYSQIVNDFQKGDIAEGYSVSREKKESFPLTVTSAQKNPTAFYLCASIEGVNTEAFFGQGTRLTVV.

This clonotype was seen ten or more times. The chain uses TRBV29-1 and TRBJ2-5; 7 nucleotides align to TRBD1. The CDR3 totals 12 residues. With V trimmed by 4 bases and J by 4 bases, 3 bases remained unmatched. Germline CDR1 SQVTM, CDR2 ANQGSEA. The CDR3 bases are TGCAGCGTTGGACAGGGAAGAGAGACCCAGTACTTC. This gives the protein CSVGQGRETQYF.

The chain uses TRBV25-1 and TRBJ2-7, with 11 nucleotides matching TRBD1. Germline CDR1 reads MGHDK; CDR2 reads SYGVNS. Trimming cost V 2 bases and J 4 bases; bases outside gene matches: 7. The CDR3 covers 16 residues. CDR3 sequence (DNA): TGTGCCAGCAGTGAACCCGGGACAGGGGGTTTGTACGAGCAGTACTTC. Translating it yields CASSEPGTGGLYEQYF.

This clonotype was found many times. The chain is built from TRBV7-2 and TRBJ1-5, with a tentative D call TRBD1 (6 bases). Germline V gene lookup returns CDR1 SGHTA and CDR2 FQGNSA. The CDR3 has 15 residues. The V and J ends lost 6 bases and 4 bases respectively, with 16 bases between them. CDR3: CASSFHRDTNQPQHF. The CDR3 DNA reads as TGTGCCAGCAGTTTTCACCGGGACACAAATCAGCCCCAGCATTTT.

Many counts were recorded for this clonotype. The chain couples TRBV2 to TRBJ2-3, with 9 bases aligning to TRBD1. Germline CDR1 is SNHLY and CDR2 is FYNNEI. The CDR3 has 13 residues. The V segment lost 4 bases and the J segment 7 bases; nucleotides outside the gene matches: 3. CDR3 sequence reads: CASSGQGVNTQYF. For the CDR3, the DNA is TGTGCCAGCAGTGGACAGGGGGTCAATACGCAGTATTTT.

As concerns this clonotype: This may be a read error, as it is one base from a much larger clone. This chain uses TRBV6-2 or TRBV6-3 with TRBJ1-1; D ambiguous. Germline V gene lookup returns CDR1 MNHEY and CDR2 SVGEGT. This CDR3 contains 11 residues. Written as DNA, the CDR3 is TGTGCCAGCAATTGGAACACTGGAGCTTTCTTT. Protein sequence: CASNWNTGAFF.

This clonotype appeared many times. The CDR3 region has the DNA TGTGCCAGCAGCCGACTTAGGAGCGGGGGGATGGCCAATGAGCAGTTCTTC. Amino acids: CASSRLRSGGMANEQFF. The chain joins TRBV7-2 to TRBJ2-1, with TRBD2 matching over 9 bases. J lost 6 bases, V lost 5 bases, and 14 bases had no gene match. Germline V gene lookup returns CDR1 SGHTA and CDR2 FQGNSA. The CDR3 runs to 17 residues. The full variable domain, in which reference TRBV7-2 and TRBJ2-1 provide the parts outside the CDR3, is GAGVSQSPSNKVTEKGKDVELRCDPISGHTALYWYRQSLGQGLEFLIYFQGNSAPDKSGLPSDRFSAERTGGSVSTLTIQRTQQEDSAVYLCASSRLRSGGMANEQFFGPGTRLTVL.

The V and J genes are TRBV6-1 and TRBJ1-5; no clear D gene. V lost 6 bases, J lost 3 bases, and 12 bases lay in between. The CDR3 spans 14 residues. In germline, CDR1 is MNHNS, CDR2 SASEGT. This CDR3 reads CASRGPGNNQPQHF. CDR3 DNA: TGTGCCAGCAGAGGGCCGGGGAACAATCAGCCCCAGCATTTT.

The CDR3 DNA sequence: TGTGCCAGCAGTTACTCAAAGGGGGCAACTGGAAACACCATATATTTT. Its protein product is CASSYSKGATGNTIYF. This chain joins TRBV6-8 and TRBJ1-3; 7 nucleotides agree with TRBD1. After removal of 0 bases from V and 2 bases from J, the junction contained 4 bases not matched to a gene. The CDR3 is made up of 16 amino acids. In germline, CDR1 is MNHGY, CDR2 SAAAGT.

This clonotype was counted many times. The genes are TRBV7-2 and TRBJ2-7, with a weak D call TRBD2 (5 bases). Per germline, CDR1 SGHTA and CDR2 FQGNSA. V shed 2 bases and J shed 5 bases, with 13 bases lying between them. The CDR3 sequence is 14 residues long. The CDR3 is CASSLWSGSHEQYF. The DNA of the CDR3 is TGTGCCAGCAGCTTATGGTCGGGATCCCACGAGCAGTACTTC. Filled out from reference TRBV7-2 and TRBJ2-7, the complete variable domain reads GAGVSQSPSNKVTEKGKDVELRCDPISGHTALYWYRQSLGQGLEFLIYFQGNSAPDKSGLPSDRFSAERTGGSVSTLTIQRTQQEDSAVYLCASSLWSGSHEQYFGPGTRLTVT.

In its sample, this clonotype was seen many times. The CDR3 spells CATRDRGGNEKLFF. The DNA for the CDR3 is TGTGCCACCAGAGACCGGGGGGGCAATGAAAAACTGTTTTTT. The chain recombines TRBV10-3 with TRBJ1-4; D might be TRBD1 (6 bases). This CDR3 spans 14 amino acids. Trimming took off 10 bases at V and 5 bases at J, with 17 bases between the two ends. CDR1 is ENHRY, CDR2 SYGVKD, per germline.

This clonotype was seen only a few times. The chain uses TRBV4-3 and TRBJ1-4, with D unresolved. Trimming left V 4 bases short and J 7 bases short, with 16 bases between. The CDR3 is 15 amino acids. From germline, CDR1 is LGHNA and CDR2 YSLEER. As DNA, the CDR3 is TGCGCCAGCAGCCCTATTCTGGGAAATGGTGAAAAACTGTTTTTT. Its protein is CASSPILGNGEKLFF.

This chain's CDR3 is CASSLGRVTYQETQYF. CDR3 bases: TGTGCCAGCAGCTTAGGGCGGGTTACGTACCAAGAGACCCAGTACTTC. The rearrangement joins TRBV7-2 to TRBJ2-5, with D perhaps matching TRBD2 (5 bases). CDR3 length: 16 residues. Per germline, CDR1 SGHTA and CDR2 FQGNSA. The V and J ends lost 1 base and 0 bases respectively, with 12 bases between them.

The rearrangement uses TRBV29-1 and TRBJ2-6, with D maybe TRBD1 (6 bases). CDR1 is SQVTM and CDR2 is ANQGSEA in the germline V gene. The CDR3 covers 16 residues. The germline V and J ends were trimmed by 4 bases and 1 base, with 14 bases remaining between them. CDR3 sequence (DNA): TGCAGCGTTGTCATCTTGGGGGCATCTGGGGCCAACGTCCTGACTTTC. It codes for CSVVILGASGANVLTF.